These 18 T cell receptor beta chains share one sample of origin, sequenced in a study of cytomegalovirus exposure and HLA in healthy donors. This PCR relied on a set of 60 Vbeta primers and 13 Jbeta primers. Sequencing used immunoSEQ multiplex PCR; TCRdb keeps in-frame clones, though not all of them. Listed are approximately 140,000 clones; around 1.5% falls within the top ten. Sequencing was performed on PBMCs. Receptor source: a woman in her thirties or forties in good health and CMV-seronegative.

This chain links TRBV29-1 with TRBJ1-4; D may be TRBD1 (5 bases). The germline CDR1 and CDR2 sequences are SQVTM and ANQGSEA. This CDR3 is built from 12 residues. The V end was cut by 4 bases, the J end by 6 bases, with 9 bases between. In DNA, the CDR3 is TGCAGCGTTGGGGGGGAAGATGAAAAACTGTTTTTT. As protein: CSVGGEDEKLFF.

A word on this clone: The final CDR3 position lacks the conserved phenylalanine or tryptophan, pointing to a likely read error. The chain recombines TRBV28 with TRBJ1-1, with a possible D match to TRBD1 (6 bases). V dropped 5 bases and J dropped 2 bases, with 18 bases sitting between them. This CDR3 has 16 residues. Germline V CDR1 and CDR2: MDHEN, SYDVKM. CDR3 amino acids: CASSPGGQVFNTEAFL. The CDR3 coding sequence is TGTGCCAGCAGTCCCGGGGGGCAGGTTTTTAACACTGAAGCTTTCCTT.

The chain employs TRBV28 and TRBJ1-2; TRBD1 aligns across 8 bases. Trimming cost V 3 bases and J 4 bases; bases outside gene matches: 7. Germline-derived CDR1 and CDR2 are MDHEN and SYDVKM. The CDR3 contains 15 residues. DNA for the CDR3: TGTGCCAGCAGTTTTGGCAGGGGGCGAAGCTATGGCTACACCTTC. Protein: CASSFGRGRSYGYTF.

V and J are TRBV11-3 and TRBJ2-5, with a weak D call TRBD1 (5 bases). The ends were cut back, 5 bases at V and 5 bases at J, with 12 bases in the middle. The CDR3 totals 13 residues. Germline values: CDR1 SGHNT, CDR2 YENEEA. CDR3 sequence reads: CASSPGFWETQYF. The CDR3 DNA sequence: TGTGCCAGCAGCCCAGGGTTTTGGGAGACCCAGTACTTC.

This chain connects TRBV10-3 to TRBJ2-1; 11 nucleotides match TRBD2. The CDR3 has 16 residues. V gave up 3 bases and J gave up 4 bases; unmatched junction bases: 5. CDR1 and CDR2 (germline): ENHRY, SYGVKD. CDR3 residues: CAISDSLAGGYNEQFF. CDR3 coding DNA: TGTGCCATCAGTGACTCTCTAGCGGGGGGATACAATGAGCAGTTCTTC.

About this clone itself: Other DNA sequences in this specimen translate into the identical CDR3. V is TRBV20-1 and J is TRBJ1-2; D gene ambiguous. The ends were cut back, 3 bases at V and 3 bases at J, with 5 bases in the middle. Germline CDR1 DFQATT, CDR2 SNEGSKA (reference sequence). The CDR3 totals 11 residues. The CDR3 protein is CSARADYGYTF. The CDR3 nucleotides read TGCAGTGCTAGGGCAGACTATGGCTACACCTTC.

J is TRBJ1-4 and V is TRBV7-2, with 9 positions matching TRBD1. Germline V gives CDR1 SGHTA, CDR2 FQGNSA. The CDR3 extends over 14 amino acids. V lost 6 bases to trimming and J lost 5 bases; unmatched junction nucleotides: 4. The DNA of the CDR3 is TGTGCCAGCAGTACCGGGACAGGGAATGAAAAACTGTTTTTT. It encodes CASSTGTGNEKLFF.

V and J are TRBV6-6 and TRBJ1-1; tentative D call: TRBD1 (6 bases). The CDR3 is made up of 14 amino acids. Per the germline V gene, CDR1 is MNHNY and CDR2 is SVGAGI (reference sequence). V shed 7 bases and J shed 7 bases, with 19 bases lying between them. CDR3 residues: CASTPRGASIEAFF. The CDR3 DNA reads as TGTGCCAGCACACCGCGGGGGGCGTCTATTGAAGCTTTCTTT.

J is TRBJ2-1 and V is TRBV7-2; 10 bases fit TRBD2. Looked up from germline, CDR1 is SGHTA and CDR2 is FQGNSA. V lost 2 bases to trimming and J lost 7 bases; unmatched junction nucleotides: 8. The CDR3 sequence is 16 residues long. CDR3 region: CASSLFLAGAGNEQFF. CDR3 in DNA: TGTGCCAGCAGCTTATTTCTAGCGGGGGCTGGGAATGAGCAGTTCTTC.

V gene TRBV7-2 combines with J gene TRBJ2-5; the D is unclear. Trimming pared 1 base from V and 5 bases from J, leaving 8 bases between. Per germline, CDR1 SGHTA and CDR2 FQGNSA. The CDR3 is 13 residues long. The DNA for the CDR3 is TGTGCCAGCAGCTTAGTGGGCAAGGAGACCCAGTACTTC. Translated, it gives CASSLVGKETQYF.

The chain recombines TRBV6-5 with TRBJ1-3; weak D call: TRBD1 (5 bases). CDR1 is MNHEY and CDR2 is SVGAGI in the germline V gene. The CDR3 is made up of 14 amino acids. Trimming took 6 bases from V and 4 from J, leaving 13 bases between them. In nucleotides, the CDR3 is TGTGCCAGCAGAAACCAGGGTACGGGAAACACCATATATTTT. Translating gives CASRNQGTGNTIYF.

The rearrangement links TRBV11-2 to TRBJ2-7; the match to TRBD2 covers 9 bases. The CDR3 has 16 amino acids. Per germline, CDR1 SGHAT and CDR2 FQNNGV. With V trimmed by 1 base and J by 2 bases, 6 bases remained unmatched. The CDR3 spells CASSLGLGGGAYEQYF. In DNA, the CDR3 is TGTGCCAGCAGCTTAGGATTAGGCGGGGGGGCCTACGAGCAGTACTTC.

The chain couples TRBV5-6 to TRBJ2-1, with D maybe TRBD2 (6 bases). The V gene's germline CDR1 is SGHDT and CDR2 YYEEEE. V lost 4 bases to trimming and J lost 4 bases, with 18 bases between them. This CDR3 has 16 residues. The CDR3 DNA is TGTGCCAGCAGCAGAAGGCGGGGCAGAGAGTACAATGAGCAGTTCTTC. It codes for CASSRRRGREYNEQFF.

This sequence joins TRBV6-1 and TRBJ2-7; 7 nucleotides line up with TRBD2. Germline trimming cut 2 bases from V and 4 bases from J; bases unmatched to any gene: 5. The germline gives CDR1 MNHNS, CDR2 SASEGT. This CDR3 is built from 14 residues. The CDR3 here is CASSELAGAYEQYV. The CDR3 coding sequence is TGTGCCAGCAGTGAACTGGCGGGAGCTTACGAGCAGTACGTC.

This chain connects TRBV11-2 to TRBJ1-2, with D possibly being TRBD1 (6 bases). Trimming cost V 5 bases and J 2 bases, with 9 bases left between them. The CDR3 runs 13 residues. Germline V gene data show CDR1 as SGHAT and CDR2 as FQNNGV. This CDR3 reads CASSPQGNYGYTF. The CDR3, as DNA: TGTGCCAGCAGCCCCCAGGGGAACTATGGCTACACCTTC. The full variable domain, completed using reference TRBV11-2 and TRBJ1-2, is EAGVAQSPRYKIIEKRQSVAFWCNPISGHATLYWYQQILGQGPKLLIQFQNNGVVDDSQLPKDRFSAERLKGVDSTLKIQPAKLEDSAVYLCASSPQGNYGYTFGSGTRLTVV.

The chain is built from TRBV7-2 and TRBJ2-5; possibly TRBD2 for D (6 bases). CDR1 is SGHTA, CDR2 FQGNSA, per germline. The CDR3 contains 13 residues. The germline V and J ends were trimmed by 5 bases and 5 bases, with 12 bases remaining between them. DNA for the CDR3: TGTGCCAGCAGCCTGACTAGTGGGGAGACCCAGTACTTC. Protein product: CASSLTSGETQYF.

The chain joins TRBV2 to TRBJ1-5; a possible D gene is TRBD1 (5 bases). The CDR3 runs to 14 residues. Trimming stripped 7 bases from V and 4 bases from J, with 14 bases between. Germline V gene lookup returns CDR1 SNHLY and CDR2 FYNNEI. CDR3: CASKPQGANQPQHF. CDR3 nucleotide sequence: TGTGCCAGCAAACCCCAGGGCGCGAATCAGCCCCAGCATTTT.

The genes are TRBV7-9 and TRBJ2-2; D might be TRBD1 (5 bases). The V gene lost 5 bases and the J gene lost 4 bases, with 11 bases spanning the gap. The CDR3 runs 14 residues. Germline values: CDR1 SEHNR, CDR2 FQNEAQ (reference sequence). CDR3 loop: CASSRGQRTGELFF. CDR3 nucleotides: TGTGCCAGCAGCAGAGGACAACGCACCGGGGAGCTGTTTTTT.